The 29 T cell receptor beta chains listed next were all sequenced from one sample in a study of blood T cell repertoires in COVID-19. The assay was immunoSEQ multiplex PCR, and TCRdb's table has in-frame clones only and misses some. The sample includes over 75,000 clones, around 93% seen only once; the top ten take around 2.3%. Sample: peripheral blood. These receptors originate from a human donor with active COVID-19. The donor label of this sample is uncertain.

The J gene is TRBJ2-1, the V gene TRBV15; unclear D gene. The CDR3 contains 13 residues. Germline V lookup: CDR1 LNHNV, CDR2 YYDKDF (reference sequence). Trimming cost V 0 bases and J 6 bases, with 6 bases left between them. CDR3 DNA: TGTGCCACCAGCAGAGATCCGGGCAATGAGCAGTTCTTC. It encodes CATSRDPGNEQFF.

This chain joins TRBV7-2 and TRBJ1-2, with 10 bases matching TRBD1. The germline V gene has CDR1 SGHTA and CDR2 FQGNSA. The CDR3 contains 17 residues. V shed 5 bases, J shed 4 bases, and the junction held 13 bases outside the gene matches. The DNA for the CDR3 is TGTGCCAGCAGCCTCTCGACAGGGGGCTCCAAATCCTATGGCTACACCTTC. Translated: CASSLSTGGSKSYGYTF.

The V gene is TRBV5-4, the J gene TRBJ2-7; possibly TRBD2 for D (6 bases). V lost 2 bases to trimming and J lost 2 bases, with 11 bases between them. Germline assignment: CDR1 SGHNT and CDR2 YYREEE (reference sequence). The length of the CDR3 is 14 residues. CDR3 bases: TGTGCCAGCAGCTTAGGCGGGGAAACCTACGAGCAGTACTTC. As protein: CASSLGGETYEQYF.

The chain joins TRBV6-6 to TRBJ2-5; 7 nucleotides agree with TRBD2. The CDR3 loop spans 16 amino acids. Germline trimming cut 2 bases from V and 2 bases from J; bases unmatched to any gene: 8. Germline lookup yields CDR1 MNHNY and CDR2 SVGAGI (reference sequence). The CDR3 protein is CASSYGTTRRQETQYF. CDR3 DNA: TGTGCCAGCAGTTACGGGACTACCCGCCGTCAAGAGACCCAGTACTTC.

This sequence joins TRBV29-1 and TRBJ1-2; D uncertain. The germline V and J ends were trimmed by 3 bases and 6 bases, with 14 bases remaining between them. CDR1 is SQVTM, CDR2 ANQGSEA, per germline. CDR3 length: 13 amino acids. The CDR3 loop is CSVDLLLQDGYTF. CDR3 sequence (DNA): TGCAGCGTTGACTTGCTGTTGCAGGATGGCTACACCTTC.

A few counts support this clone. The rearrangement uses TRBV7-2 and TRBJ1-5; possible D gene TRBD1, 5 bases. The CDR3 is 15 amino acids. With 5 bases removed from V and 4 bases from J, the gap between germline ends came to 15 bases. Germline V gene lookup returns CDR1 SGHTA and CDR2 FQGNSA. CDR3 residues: CASSLRSGANQPQHF. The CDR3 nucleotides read TGTGCCAGCAGCCTCCGGTCTGGGGCAAATCAGCCCCAGCATTTT.

The CDR3 sequence is CASSQPGLAPDTQYF. The CDR3, as DNA: TGTGCCAGCAGCCAGCCGGGACTAGCGCCAGATACGCAGTATTTT. This chain connects TRBV5-6 to TRBJ2-3, with 10 bases fitting TRBD2. CDR1 is SGHDT and CDR2 is YYEEEE in the germline V gene. This CDR3 is built from 15 residues. V trimming: 4 bases; J trimming: 4 bases; junction bases outside the gene matches: 6. Full variable domain (missing parts from reference TRBV5-6 and TRBJ2-3): DAGVTQSPTHLIKTRGQQVTLRCSPKSGHDTVSWYQQALGQGPQFIFQYYEEEERQRGNFPDRFSGHQFPNYSSELNVNALLLGDSALYLCASSQPGLAPDTQYFGPGTRLTVL.

In DNA form, the CDR3 reads TGTGCCAGCAGTGAACCCCCGCAGGGGGCCTTGGAGACCCAGTACTTC. Residues: CASSEPPQGALETQYF. The chain couples TRBV2 to TRBJ2-5, with TRBD1 identical over 8 bases. The ends lost 2 bases at V and 5 bases at J; junction bases unmatched: 10. CDR3 size: 16 residues. CDR1 and CDR2 (germline): SNHLY, FYNNEI. The full variable domain, its missing parts supplied by reference TRBV2 and TRBJ2-5, is EPEVTQTPSHQVTQMGQEVILRCVPISNHLYFYWYRQILGQKVEFLVSFYNNEISEKSEIFDDQFSVERPDGSNFTLKIRSTKLEDSAMYFCASSEPPQGALETQYFGPGTRLLVL.

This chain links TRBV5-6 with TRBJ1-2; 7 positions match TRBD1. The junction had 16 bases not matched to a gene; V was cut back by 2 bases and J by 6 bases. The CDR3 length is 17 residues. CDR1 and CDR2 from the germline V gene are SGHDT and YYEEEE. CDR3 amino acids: CASSLRQGKSTRDGYTF. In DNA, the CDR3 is TGTGCCAGCAGCTTAAGACAGGGCAAGAGTACGAGAGATGGCTACACCTTC.

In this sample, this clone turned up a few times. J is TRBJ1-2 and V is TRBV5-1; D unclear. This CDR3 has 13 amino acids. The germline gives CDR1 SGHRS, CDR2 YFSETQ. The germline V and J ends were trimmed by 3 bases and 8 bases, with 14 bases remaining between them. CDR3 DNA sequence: TGCGCCAGCAGCTCACCCCCCGTGAGAGGCTACACCTTC. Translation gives CASSSPPVRGYTF.

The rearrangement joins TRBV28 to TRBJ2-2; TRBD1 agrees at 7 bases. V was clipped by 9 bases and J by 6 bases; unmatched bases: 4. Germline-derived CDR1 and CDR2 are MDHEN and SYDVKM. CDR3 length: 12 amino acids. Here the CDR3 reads CASTGAPGELFF. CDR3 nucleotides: TGTGCCAGTACAGGGGCCCCCGGGGAGCTGTTTTTT.

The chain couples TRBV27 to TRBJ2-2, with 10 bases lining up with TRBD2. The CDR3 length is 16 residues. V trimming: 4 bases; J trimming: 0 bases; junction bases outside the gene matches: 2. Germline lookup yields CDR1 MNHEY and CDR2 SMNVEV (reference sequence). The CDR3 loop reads CASSYGLAANTGELFF. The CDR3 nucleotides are TGTGCCAGCAGTTACGGACTAGCGGCGAACACCGGGGAGCTGTTTTTT.

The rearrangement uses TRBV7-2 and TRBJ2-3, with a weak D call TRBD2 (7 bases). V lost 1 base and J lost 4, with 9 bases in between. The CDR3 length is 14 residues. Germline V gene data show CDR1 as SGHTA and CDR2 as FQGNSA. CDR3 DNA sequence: TGTGCCAGCAGCTTAGTCGGGGGGCCAGATACGCAGTATTTT. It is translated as CASSLVGGPDTQYF. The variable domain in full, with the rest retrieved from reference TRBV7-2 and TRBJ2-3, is GAGVSQSPSNKVTEKGKDVELRCDPISGHTALYWYRQSLGQGLEFLIYFQGNSAPDKSGLPSDRFSAERTGGSVSTLTIQRTQQEDSAVYLCASSLVGGPDTQYFGPGTRLTVL.

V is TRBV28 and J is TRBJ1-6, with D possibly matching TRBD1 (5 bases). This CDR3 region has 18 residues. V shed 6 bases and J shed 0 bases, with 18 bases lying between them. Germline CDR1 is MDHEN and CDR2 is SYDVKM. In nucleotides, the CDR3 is TGTGCCAGCAGCCTTTCGCGGGACCAAAACTCCTATAATTCACCCCTCCACTTT. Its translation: CASSLSRDQNSYNSPLHF.

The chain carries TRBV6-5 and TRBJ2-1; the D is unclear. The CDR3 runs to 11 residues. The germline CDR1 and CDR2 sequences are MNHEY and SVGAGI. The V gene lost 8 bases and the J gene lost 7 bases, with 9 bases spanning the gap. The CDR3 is CASQKLNEQFF. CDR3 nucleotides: TGTGCCAGCCAAAAATTGAATGAGCAGTTCTTC.

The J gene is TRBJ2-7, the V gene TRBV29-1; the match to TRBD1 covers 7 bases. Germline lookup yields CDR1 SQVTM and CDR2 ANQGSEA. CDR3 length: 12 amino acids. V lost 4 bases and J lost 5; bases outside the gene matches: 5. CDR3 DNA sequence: TGCAGCGTTGGACAGGGTGTCAACGAGCAGTACTTC. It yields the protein CSVGQGVNEQYF.

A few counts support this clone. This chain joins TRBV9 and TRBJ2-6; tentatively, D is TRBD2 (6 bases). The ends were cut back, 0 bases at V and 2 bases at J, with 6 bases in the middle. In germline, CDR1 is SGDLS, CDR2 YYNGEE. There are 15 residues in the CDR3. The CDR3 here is CASSVGGAGANVLTF. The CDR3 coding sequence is TGTGCCAGCAGCGTAGGGGGGGCTGGGGCCAACGTCCTGACTTTC.

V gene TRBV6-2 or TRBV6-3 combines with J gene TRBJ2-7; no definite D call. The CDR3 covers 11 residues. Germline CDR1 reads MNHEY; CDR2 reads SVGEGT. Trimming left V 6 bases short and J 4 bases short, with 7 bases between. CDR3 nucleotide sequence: TGTGCCAGCAGCCCTCTTTACGAGCAGTACTTC. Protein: CASSPLYEQYF.

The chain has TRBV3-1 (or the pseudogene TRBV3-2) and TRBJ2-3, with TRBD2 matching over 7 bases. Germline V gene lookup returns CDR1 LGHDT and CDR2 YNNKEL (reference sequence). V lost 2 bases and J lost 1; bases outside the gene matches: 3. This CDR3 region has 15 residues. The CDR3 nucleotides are TGTGCCAGCAGCCAAAGGACTAGTGGCACAGATACGCAGTATTTT. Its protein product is CASSQRTSGTDTQYF.

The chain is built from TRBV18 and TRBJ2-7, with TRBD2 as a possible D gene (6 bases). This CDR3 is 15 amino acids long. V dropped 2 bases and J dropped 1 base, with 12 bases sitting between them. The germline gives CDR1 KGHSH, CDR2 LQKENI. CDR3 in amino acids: CASSPTGLQSYEQYF. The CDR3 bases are TGTGCCAGCTCACCAACGGGACTGCAATCCTACGAGCAGTACTTC.

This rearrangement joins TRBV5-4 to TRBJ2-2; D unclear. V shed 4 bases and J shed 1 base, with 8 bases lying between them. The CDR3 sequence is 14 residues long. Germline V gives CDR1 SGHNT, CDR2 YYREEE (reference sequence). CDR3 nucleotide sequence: TGTGCCAGCAGCGGAACAGTGAACACCGGGGAGCTGTTTTTT. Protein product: CASSGTVNTGELFF. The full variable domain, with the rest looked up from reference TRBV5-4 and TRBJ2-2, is ETGVTQSPTHLIKTRGQQVTLRCSSQSGHNTVSWYQQALGQGPQFIFQYYREEENGRGNFPPRFSGLQFPNYSSELNVNALELDDSALYLCASSGTVNTGELFFGEGSRLTVL.

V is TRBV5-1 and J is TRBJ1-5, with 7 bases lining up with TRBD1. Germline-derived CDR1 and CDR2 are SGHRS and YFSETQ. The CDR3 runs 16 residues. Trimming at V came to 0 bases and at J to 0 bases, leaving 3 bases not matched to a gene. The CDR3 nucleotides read TGCGCCAGCAGCTTGGGCGACAGGGATAGCAATCAGCCCCAGCATTTT. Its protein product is CASSLGDRDSNQPQHF.

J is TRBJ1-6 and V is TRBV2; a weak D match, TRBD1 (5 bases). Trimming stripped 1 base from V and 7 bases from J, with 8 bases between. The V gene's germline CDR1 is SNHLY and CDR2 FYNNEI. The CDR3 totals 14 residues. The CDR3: CASSEVTENSPLHF. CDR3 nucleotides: TGTGCCAGCAGTGAAGTGACAGAGAATTCACCCCTCCACTTT.

The CDR3 nucleotides read TGTGCCAGCAGCCAAGTCAGGGCCACCGGGGAGCTGTTTTTT. This sequence encodes CASSQVRATGELFF. V usage is TRBV3-1 (or the pseudogene TRBV3-2) and J usage is TRBJ2-2; tentative D call: TRBD1 (5 bases). Germline lookup yields CDR1 LGHDT and CDR2 YNNKEL (reference sequence). This CDR3 is built from 14 residues. Between the trimmed V and J ends, which lost 1 base and 4 bases, there was a span of 7 bases.

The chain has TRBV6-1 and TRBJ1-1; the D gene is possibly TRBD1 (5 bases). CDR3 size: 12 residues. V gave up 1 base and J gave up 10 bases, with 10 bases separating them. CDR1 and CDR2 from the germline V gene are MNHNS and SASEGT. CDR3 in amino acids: CASSEGGRGAFF. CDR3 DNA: TGTGCCAGCAGTGAAGGTGGTAGGGGAGCTTTCTTT.

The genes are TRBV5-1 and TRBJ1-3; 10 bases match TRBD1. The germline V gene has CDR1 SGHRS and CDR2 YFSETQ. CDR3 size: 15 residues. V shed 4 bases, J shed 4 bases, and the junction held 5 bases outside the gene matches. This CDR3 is CASSTGQGKGNTIYF. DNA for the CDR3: TGCGCCAGCAGCACGGGACAGGGGAAAGGAAACACCATATATTTT.

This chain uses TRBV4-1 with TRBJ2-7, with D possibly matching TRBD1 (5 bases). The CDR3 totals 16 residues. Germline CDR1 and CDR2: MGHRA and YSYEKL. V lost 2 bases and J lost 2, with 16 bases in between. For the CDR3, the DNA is TGCGCCAGCAGCCAACCCGGTAGGCAGGGCGCCTACGAGCAGTACTTC. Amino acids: CASSQPGRQGAYEQYF.

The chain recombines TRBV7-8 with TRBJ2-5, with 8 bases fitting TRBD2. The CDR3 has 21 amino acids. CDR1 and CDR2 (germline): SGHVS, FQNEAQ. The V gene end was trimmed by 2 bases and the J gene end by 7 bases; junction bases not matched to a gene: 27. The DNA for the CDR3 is TGTGCCAGCAGCTTATCGAGGGTCCCGGTTAGCGGGGTCCCGGGCGGCGGGACCCAGTACTTC. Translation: CASSLSRVPVSGVPGGGTQYF.

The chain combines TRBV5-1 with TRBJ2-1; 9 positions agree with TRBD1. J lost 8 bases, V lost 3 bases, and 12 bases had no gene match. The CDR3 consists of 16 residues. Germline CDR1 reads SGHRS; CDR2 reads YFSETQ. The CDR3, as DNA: TGCGCCAGCAGCTCCCTAAAACAGGGGGCGTGGGATGAGCAGTTCTTC. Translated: CASSSLKQGAWDEQFF.